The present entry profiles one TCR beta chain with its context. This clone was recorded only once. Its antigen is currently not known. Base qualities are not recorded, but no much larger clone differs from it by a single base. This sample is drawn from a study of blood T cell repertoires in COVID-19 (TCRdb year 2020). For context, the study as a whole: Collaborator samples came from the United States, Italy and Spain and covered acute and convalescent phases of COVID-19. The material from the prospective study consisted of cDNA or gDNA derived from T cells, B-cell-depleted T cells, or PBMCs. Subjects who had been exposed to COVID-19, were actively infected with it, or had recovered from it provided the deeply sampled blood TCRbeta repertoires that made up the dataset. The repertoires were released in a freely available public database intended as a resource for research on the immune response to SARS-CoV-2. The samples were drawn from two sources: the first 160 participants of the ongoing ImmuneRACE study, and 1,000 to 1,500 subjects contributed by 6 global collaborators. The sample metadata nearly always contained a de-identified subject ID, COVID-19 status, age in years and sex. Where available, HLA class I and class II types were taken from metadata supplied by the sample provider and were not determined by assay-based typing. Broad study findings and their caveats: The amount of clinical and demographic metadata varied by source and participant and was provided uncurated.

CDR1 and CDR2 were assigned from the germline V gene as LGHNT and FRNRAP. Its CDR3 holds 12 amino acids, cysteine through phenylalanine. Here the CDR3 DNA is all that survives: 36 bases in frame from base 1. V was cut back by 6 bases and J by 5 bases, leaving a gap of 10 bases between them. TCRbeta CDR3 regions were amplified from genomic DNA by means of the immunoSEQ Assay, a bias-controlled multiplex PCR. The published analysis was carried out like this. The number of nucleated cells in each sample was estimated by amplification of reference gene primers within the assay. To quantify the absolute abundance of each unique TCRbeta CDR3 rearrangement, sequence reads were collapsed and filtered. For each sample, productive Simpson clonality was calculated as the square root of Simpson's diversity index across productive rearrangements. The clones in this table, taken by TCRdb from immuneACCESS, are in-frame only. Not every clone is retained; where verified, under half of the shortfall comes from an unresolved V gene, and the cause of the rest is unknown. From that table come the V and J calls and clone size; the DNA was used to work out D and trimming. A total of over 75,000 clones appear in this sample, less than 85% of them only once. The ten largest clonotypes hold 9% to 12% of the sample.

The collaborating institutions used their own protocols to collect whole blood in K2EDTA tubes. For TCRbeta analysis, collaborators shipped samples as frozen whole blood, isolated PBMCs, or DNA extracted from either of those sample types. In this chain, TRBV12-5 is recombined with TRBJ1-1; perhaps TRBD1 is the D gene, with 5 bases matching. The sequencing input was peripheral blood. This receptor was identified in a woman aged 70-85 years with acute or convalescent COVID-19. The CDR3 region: CASGQGDTEAFF. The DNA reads TGTGCTAGTGGCCAAGGGGATACTGAAGCTTTCTTT.